The 23 T cell receptor beta chains below were found in one sample sequenced in a study of tumor-infiltrating lymphocytes in primary liver carcinoma. The tissue used was unsorted bulk material of roughly 17-34 mg. RNA and DNA were co-extracted from it with the AllPrep DNA/RNA mini kit. Production of TCR beta cDNA used around 500 ng total RNA together with a constant-region primer. Investigators got TCR beta libraries out of three nested multiplex PCR rounds, done with slightly modified ARM-PCR. The study ran its first two PCR rounds for around 10 cycles each, using TRBV1-TRBV30 forward primers and a C-beta reverse primer. TCRdb reprocessed the multiplex PCR reads with MiXCR, giving one entry per CDR3 protein. The data hold tens of thousands of distinct CDR3 sequences, with roughly 80% observed a single time. Sequenced sample: tumor-adjacent normal liver tissue. Receptors originate from a man aged 40-49 years with primary liver carcinoma and hepatitis B virus infection.

As for this clonotype: An end of the junction does not agree with germline; a read error may underlie this. The chain employs TRBV29-1 and TRBJ2-3; unclear D gene. Germline CDR1 and CDR2: SQVTM and ANQGSEA. The CDR3 covers 12 residues. The CDR3, as DNA: TGCAGCGTTGCCCCTTCCACGGATACGCGGTATTTT. Encoded protein: CSVAPSTDTRYF.

This clonotype was seen many times. This rearrangement joins TRBV7-3 to TRBJ2-2; no clear D. CDR3 length: 17 residues. Germline CDR1 and CDR2: SGHTA and FQGTGA. Trimming removed 5 bases at V and 0 bases at J, with 16 bases between. CDR3 sequence reads: CASSHDEAVANTGELFF. The CDR3, as DNA: TGTGCCAGCAGCCACGACGAGGCGGTCGCGAACACCGGGGAGCTGTTTTTT.

CDR3 nucleotides: TGCAGTGCTACCCGGGGGGAATGGTTAAGCAATCAGCCCCAGCATTTT. The encoded protein is CSATRGEWLSNQPQHF. The genes are TRBV20-1 and TRBJ1-5; D is perhaps TRBD1 (5 bases). In germline, CDR1 is DFQATT, CDR2 SNEGSKA (reference sequence). Trimming took off 4 bases at V and 1 base at J, with 17 bases between the two ends. This CDR3 is built from 16 residues.

This clonotype was seen repeatedly, ten times or more. J is TRBJ2-1 and V is TRBV28; 8 bases match TRBD2. Looked up from germline, CDR1 is MDHEN and CDR2 is SYDVKM. The J segment lost 5 bases and the V segment lost 5 bases, leaving 11 bases of the junction unmatched. CDR3 length equals 16 residues. The CDR3 region has the DNA TGTGCCAGCAGTAGATCAGCGGGAGACGGTCACAATGAGCAGTTCTTC. Translating it yields CASSRSAGDGHNEQFF.

Turning to this clonotype: One junction end disagrees with the germline gene, perhaps due to a read error. The V call is TRBV12-3 or TRBV12-4, the J call TRBJ2-3; D possibly corresponds to TRBD2 (5 bases). CDR3 size: 14 residues. The CDR3 sequence is CASRPTCSGDTQYF. The CDR3 DNA reads as TGCGCCAGCAGGCCTACATGTTCGGGGGATACGCAGTATTTT.

The chain has TRBV6-2 or TRBV6-3 and TRBJ2-2; the match to TRBD2 covers 7 bases. The CDR3 has 15 residues. Losses at the gene ends were 7 bases for V and 6 bases for J; bases not matched to a gene: 11. Germline lookup yields CDR1 MNHEY and CDR2 SVGEGT. CDR3 in DNA: TGTGCCAGCACCCCAGCGGGGATGGACGCCGGGGAGCTGTTTTTT. It translates to CASTPAGMDAGELFF.

Concerning this clonotype itself: The junction does not match germline at one end; this may be a read error. This chain joins TRBV29-1 and TRBJ2-7; D is ambiguous. Germline V CDR1 and CDR2: SQVTM, ANQGSEA. The CDR3 loop spans 14 amino acids. DNA of the CDR3: TGCGGCGTGGCATCCAGGCTGTCCGCCTACGAGCAGTACTTC. Its translation: CGVASRLSAYEQYF.

With regard to this clonotype: Because it lacks the conserved phenylalanine or tryptophan at the end, this CDR3 is likely a read error. The V gene is TRBV30, the J gene TRBJ1-2, with D uncertain. The CDR3 is made up of 12 amino acids. Germline V gives CDR1 GTSNPN, CDR2 SVGIG (reference sequence). This CDR3 reads CAWTSTNYAYTV. CDR3 coding DNA: TGTGCCTGGACGTCAACTAACTATGCCTACACCGTC.

Sample share makes this clonotype medium-sized. CDR3 sequence: CSVELSGQGTEQYF. The CDR3 nucleotides read TGCAGCGTGGAACTTTCGGGACAGGGGACCGAGCAGTACTTC. The chain combines TRBV29-1 with TRBJ2-7, with 10 bases that match TRBD1. CDR1 is SQVTM, CDR2 ANQGSEA, per germline. CDR3 length: 14 amino acids. Trimming at V came to 6 bases and at J to 6 bases, leaving 11 bases not matched to a gene.

As for this clonotype: The junction departs from germline at one end; a sequencing error may be responsible. The rearrangement joins TRBV11-1 to TRBJ2-4; 13 nucleotides line up with TRBD2. CDR3 length: 17 residues. The V gene's germline CDR1 is SGHAT and CDR2 FQDESV (reference sequence). The chain's CDR3 is CAGSLPGTSGTNNIQYF. CDR3 sequence (DNA): TGTGCCGGCAGCCTTCCCGGGACTAGCGGGACCAACAACATTCAGTACTTC. Filled out from reference TRBV11-1 and TRBJ2-4, the complete variable domain reads EAEVAQSPRYKITEKSQAVAFWCDPISGHATLYWYRQILGQGPELLVQFQDESVVDDSQLPKDRFSAERLKGVDSTLKIQPAELGDSAMYLCAGSLPGTSGTNNIQYFGAGTRLSVL.

On this clonotype itself: An end of the junction does not agree with germline; a read error may underlie this. This chain joins TRBV11-2 and TRBJ2-1; 9 nucleotides line up with TRBD1. Germline CDR1 reads SGHAT; CDR2 reads FQNNGV. The CDR3 length is 15 residues. In DNA form, the CDR3 reads TGTGCTAGCAGCACTCCGGGACAGGGTTCCAATGTGCAGTTCTTC. Residues: CASSTPGQGSNVQFF.

In the case of this clonotype: Its ends do not fully match the called genes, so a read error is possible. The chain couples TRBV30 to TRBJ2-1; no reliable D call. Germline values: CDR1 GTSNPN, CDR2 SVGIG (reference sequence). The CDR3 extends over 13 amino acids. CDR3 amino acids: CVWSPSRNNEQFF. For the CDR3, the DNA is TGTGTCTGGAGTCCAAGCAGGAACAATGAGCAGTTCTTC.

This clonotype appeared a few times. Since a much larger clone is just one base distant, this may be a read error. V gene TRBV5-1 combines with J gene TRBJ2-7; 7 positions match TRBD2. V gave up 1 base and J gave up 6 bases; unmatched junction bases: 13. The CDR3 consists of 16 residues. Germline V CDR1 and CDR2: SGHRS, YFSETQ. The CDR3 bases are TGCGCCAGCAGCTTGAGTGGGAGGGCAGGGCCCGGCGAGCAGTACTTC. This gives the protein CASSLSGRAGPGEQYF.

Remarks on this clonotype: Sequence at one end of the junction differs from germline and may be a read error. The chain employs TRBV28 and TRBJ2-3; a weak D match, TRBD2 (5 bases). Germline CDR1 reads MDHEN; CDR2 reads SYDVKM. The CDR3 loop spans 18 amino acids. CDR3 nucleotides: TGTGTCAGCATTAGGCTAGTGGGAGAGATTTTAGCCCCAGATACGCAGTATTTT. Translation gives CVSIRLVGEILAPDTQYF.

The table lists this clonotype with a count of one. The V gene is TRBV6-6, the J gene TRBJ1-5; D is unresolved. The CDR3 loop spans 13 amino acids. Trimming took off 10 bases at V and 6 bases at J, with 16 bases between the two ends. CDR1 is MNHNY, CDR2 SVGAGI, per germline (reference sequence). CDR3 nucleotide sequence: TGTGCCATTGGCGGAGAGTGGGGTCAGCCCCAGCATTTT. The encoded protein is CAIGGEWGQPQHF.

This clonotype was seen many times. This chain connects TRBV6-1 to TRBJ2-2; TRBD1 might be the D (5 bases). The CDR3 extends over 16 amino acids. V was cut by 5 bases and J by 1 base, with 14 bases left in between. Looked up from germline, CDR1 is MNHNS and CDR2 is SASEGT. The CDR3 loop reads CASSKTLQVNTGELFF. In nucleotides, the CDR3 is TGTGCCAGCAGTAAAACACTACAGGTGAACACCGGGGAGCTGTTTTTT.

As concerns this clonotype: One junction end does not reproduce the germline sequence, and a read error may be involved. The chain is built from TRBV13 and TRBJ2-5; 9 positions agree with TRBD2. CDR3 length: 16 amino acids. CDR1 and CDR2 from the germline V gene are PRHDT and FYEKMQ (reference sequence). The DNA for the CDR3 is TGTGTCAGCAGCTTAATGACTAGCGGCCACCAAGAGACCCGGTACTTC. Protein: CVSSLMTSGHQETRYF.

Concerning this clonotype: The junction departs from germline at one end; a sequencing error may be responsible. V is TRBV4-2 and J is TRBJ2-7, with D uncertain. In germline, CDR1 is LGHNA, CDR2 YNFKEQ. The CDR3 runs 17 residues. The CDR3 region has the DNA TGTGCCAGCAGCCAAGATCGGCTCCACCAGCCGGGCTACGAGCTGTACTTC. Protein product: CASSQDRLHQPGYELYF.

This clonotype was seen many times. The V gene is TRBV6-1, the J gene TRBJ2-7; 7 positions match TRBD2. CDR1 and CDR2 from the germline V gene are MNHNS and SASEGT. J was trimmed by 4 bases and V by 1 base; bases with no gene match: 13. The CDR3 contains 17 residues. DNA for the CDR3: TGTGCCAGCAGTGAAGGGGCCGGCGGGGGTAACGTGTACGAGCAGTACTTC. It encodes CASSEGAGGGNVYEQYF.

Remarks on this clonotype: A junction end diverges from the germline sequence, so it may reflect a read error. The V and J genes are TRBV19 and TRBJ2-1; 10 bases fit TRBD1. The germline V gene has CDR1 LNHDA and CDR2 SQIVND (reference sequence). The CDR3 is 15 residues long. The CDR3 DNA is TGTGCCAGTGCCAACGACCGGACAGGGGGAAAGGAGCAGCTCTTC. It encodes CASANDRTGGKEQLF.

To note about this clonotype: No conserved phenylalanine or tryptophan is present at the end of the CDR3, so a read error is the likely explanation. The chain couples TRBV10-3 to TRBJ2-4, with no clear D. The CDR3 extends over 15 amino acids. Germline-derived CDR1 and CDR2 are ENHRY and SYGVKD. For the CDR3, the DNA is TGTGCCATCAGTGACGACTGGAAAGCCAAGAACATTCAGTACCTC. As protein: CAISDDWKAKNIQYL.

To note about this clonotype: Germline and junction disagree at one end, which may indicate a read error. This chain joins TRBV10-2 and TRBJ2-5, with TRBD2 identical over 7 bases. CDR3 size: 17 residues. Germline lookup yields CDR1 WSHSY and CDR2 SAAADI. The CDR3 nucleotides are TGCGCCAGCAGAGAGTCCGAGGTGGCGGGAGCTTTGGATACCCAGTACTTC. Its translation: CASRESEVAGALDTQYF.

Points on this clonotype: It is likely a read error, because the conserved phenylalanine at the end of the CDR3 is missing. V usage is TRBV6-5 and J usage is TRBJ2-3; 8 bases map to TRBD2. The CDR3 loop spans 15 amino acids. The V gene's germline CDR1 is MNHEY and CDR2 SVGAGI. The CDR3 DNA reads TGTGGCAGCAACCCAGGAATAGCGGGAACGGATACGCAGTATTCT. Translation: CGSNPGIAGTDTQYS.